Listed below are T cell receptor beta chains from one sample, sequenced in a study of T cell responses to AZD1222 COVID-19 vaccine. Assay used: immunoSEQ multiplex PCR; TCRdb lists only in-frame clones, some missing. Of about 170,000 clones in the sample, roughly nine tenths were seen once. This sample comprised peripheral blood, obtained on day 0 of AZD1222 vaccination. These receptors all stem from an adult in good health. CDR3s include the opening cysteine and the closing phenylalanine or tryptophan. Each record gives: J gene, D gene, clone size, CDR3 length, V gene, CDR3 protein, CDR3 DNA. A D gene is named only where the DNA matches it firmly. Only some rows state a clone size, as once, few, many or a class for expanded clones.

J gene: TRBJ1-1; D gene: -; clone size: -; CDR3 length: 13; V gene: TRBV30; CDR3 protein: CAWADRVNTEAFF; CDR3 DNA: TGTGCCTGGGCGGACAGAGTGAACACTGAAGCTTTCTTT
J gene: TRBJ2-1; D gene: TRBD2; clone size: -; CDR3 length: 15; V gene: TRBV9; CDR3 protein: CASSVGLAGIDEQFF; CDR3 DNA: TGTGCCAGCAGCGTAGGACTAGCGGGGATCGATGAGCAGTTCTTC
J gene: TRBJ2-7; D gene: -; clone size: -; CDR3 length: 16; V gene: TRBV7-2; CDR3 protein: CASSLSSGTENYEQYF; CDR3 DNA: TGTGCCAGCAGCTTAAGCTCGGGTACAGAGAACTACGAGCAGTACTTC
J gene: TRBJ2-5; D gene: -; clone size: once; CDR3 length: 15; V gene: TRBV11-2; CDR3 protein: CASSLRQTLQETQYF; CDR3 DNA: TGTGCCAGCAGCCTGCGACAGACGTTACAAGAGACCCAGTACTTC
J gene: TRBJ1-4; D gene: TRBD1; clone size: once; CDR3 length: 14; V gene: TRBV27; CDR3 protein: CASSIQGLGEKLFF; CDR3 DNA: TGTGCCAGCAGTATACAGGGGCTGGGTGAAAAACTGTTTTTT
J gene: TRBJ1-4; D gene: TRBD1; clone size: -; CDR3 length: 19; V gene: TRBV19; CDR3 protein: CASSIRTGDPSPTNEKLFF; CDR3 DNA: TGTGCCAGTAGTATAAGGACAGGGGACCCCTCCCCAACTAATGAAAAACTGTTTTTT
J gene: TRBJ1-1; D gene: TRBD1; clone size: -; CDR3 length: 13; V gene: TRBV10-1; CDR3 protein: CASIDRGRTEAFF; CDR3 DNA: TGCGCCAGCATTGACAGGGGGCGAACTGAAGCTTTCTTT
J gene: TRBJ1-1; D gene: TRBD1; clone size: -; CDR3 length: 14; V gene: TRBV5-1; CDR3 protein: CASSAGTGDTEAFF; CDR3 DNA: TGCGCCAGCAGCGCCGGGACAGGGGACACTGAAGCTTTCTTT
J gene: TRBJ2-7; D gene: TRBD1; clone size: -; CDR3 length: 14; V gene: TRBV11-2; CDR3 protein: CASSRQGSSYEQYF; CDR3 DNA: TGTGCCAGCAGCCGACAGGGGAGCTCCTACGAGCAGTACTTC
J gene: TRBJ1-1; D gene: -; clone size: -; CDR3 length: 15; V gene: TRBV5-6; CDR3 protein: CASSPVGEGRTEAFF; CDR3 DNA: TGTGCCAGCAGCCCCGTCGGGGAAGGGCGGACTGAAGCTTTCTTT
J gene: TRBJ1-1; D gene: TRBD1; clone size: -; CDR3 length: 15; V gene: TRBV5-1; CDR3 protein: CASREAGGMNTEAFF; CDR3 DNA: TGCGCCAGCAGGGAAGCAGGGGGAATGAACACTGAAGCTTTCTTT
J gene: TRBJ1-3; D gene: -; clone size: -; CDR3 length: 19; V gene: TRBV6-2/TRBV6-3; CDR3 protein: CASSSRNFRDTKGGNTIYF; CDR3 DNA: TGTGCCAGCAGTTCACGAAACTTCCGGGACACCAAGGGTGGAAACACCATATATTTT
J gene: TRBJ1-4; D gene: -; clone size: -; CDR3 length: 14; V gene: TRBV30; CDR3 protein: CAWKAQANNEKLFF; CDR3 DNA: TGTGCCTGGAAGGCCCAGGCAAATAATGAAAAACTGTTTTTT
J gene: TRBJ1-1; D gene: TRBD1; clone size: -; CDR3 length: 15; V gene: TRBV27; CDR3 protein: CASSWGQGARGEAFF; CDR3 DNA: TGTGCCAGCAGTTGGGGACAGGGGGCGCGGGGGGAAGCTTTCTTT
J gene: TRBJ2-3; D gene: -; clone size: -; CDR3 length: 12; V gene: TRBV5-8; CDR3 protein: CASSLLHATQYF; CDR3 DNA: TGTGCCAGCAGCCTACTACACGCTACGCAGTATTTT
J gene: TRBJ2-7; D gene: TRBD2; clone size: -; CDR3 length: 14; V gene: TRBV6-5; CDR3 protein: CASRGLAGTYEQYF; CDR3 DNA: TGTGCCAGCAGAGGACTAGCGGGGACCTACGAGCAGTACTTC
J gene: TRBJ1-4; D gene: TRBD1; clone size: -; CDR3 length: 17; V gene: TRBV4-2; CDR3 protein: CASSQAPTGLSNEKLFF; CDR3 DNA: TGTGCCAGCAGCCAAGCCCCGACAGGGCTGAGTAATGAAAAACTGTTTTTT
J gene: TRBJ2-5; D gene: TRBD2; clone size: -; CDR3 length: 14; V gene: TRBV5-4; CDR3 protein: CASSWTSGGETQYF; CDR3 DNA: TGTGCCAGCAGCTGGACTAGCGGGGGGGAGACCCAGTACTTC
J gene: TRBJ1-5; D gene: -; clone size: -; CDR3 length: 15; V gene: TRBV5-6; CDR3 protein: CASSLWGSSNQPQHF; CDR3 DNA: TGTGCCAGCAGCTTGTGGGGGTCCAGCAATCAGCCCCAGCATTTT
J gene: TRBJ2-1; D gene: -; clone size: -; CDR3 length: 15; V gene: TRBV7-9; CDR3 protein: CASSLGSDSSNEQFF; CDR3 DNA: TGTGCCAGCAGCTTAGGGTCGGACTCGAGCAATGAGCAGTTCTTC
J gene: TRBJ2-5; D gene: -; clone size: once; CDR3 length: 18; V gene: TRBV19; CDR3 protein: CASSIDVPPIPHAKTQYF; CDR3 DNA: TGTGCCAGTAGTATAGATGTCCCCCCGATCCCCCACGCGAAGACCCAGTACTTC
J gene: TRBJ2-7; D gene: -; clone size: once; CDR3 length: 14; V gene: TRBV7-2; CDR3 protein: CASSLDARGYEQYF; CDR3 DNA: TGTGCCAGCAGCTTAGATGCCAGGGGCTACGAGCAGTACTTC
J gene: TRBJ2-3; D gene: TRBD2; clone size: -; CDR3 length: 17; V gene: TRBV3-1/TRBV3-2; CDR3 protein: CASSQDPSGGSTDTQYF; CDR3 DNA: TGTGCCAGCAGCCAAGACCCTAGCGGGGGTAGCACAGATACGCAGTATTTT
J gene: TRBJ1-5; D gene: -; clone size: -; CDR3 length: 15; V gene: TRBV7-2; CDR3 protein: CASSLGDTVNQPQHF; CDR3 DNA: TGTGCCAGCAGCTTAGGGGACACCGTAAATCAGCCCCAGCATTTT
J gene: TRBJ1-2; D gene: TRBD1; clone size: few; CDR3 length: 14; V gene: TRBV18; CDR3 protein: CASSPQGQAYGYTF; CDR3 DNA: TGTGCCAGCTCACCACAAGGACAGGCATATGGCTACACCTTC
J gene: TRBJ2-3; D gene: -; clone size: large; CDR3 length: 15; V gene: TRBV6-2/TRBV6-3; CDR3 protein: CASSYRWQTTDTQYF; CDR3 DNA: TGTGCCAGCAGTTACAGGTGGCAGACCACAGATACGCAGTATTTT
J gene: TRBJ1-1; D gene: -; clone size: once; CDR3 length: 12; V gene: TRBV2; CDR3 protein: CAISARSAEAFF; CDR3 DNA: TGTGCCATCTCAGCCAGATCCGCTGAAGCTTTCTTT
J gene: TRBJ2-7; D gene: -; clone size: once; CDR3 length: 14; V gene: TRBV6-5; CDR3 protein: CASSYSTRAREQYF; CDR3 DNA: TGTGCCAGCAGTTACTCGACGAGGGCTCGCGAGCAGTACTTC
J gene: TRBJ1-5; D gene: -; clone size: -; CDR3 length: 14; V gene: TRBV7-2; CDR3 protein: CASSAGHLGQPQHF; CDR3 DNA: TGTGCCAGCAGCGCGGGACATTTAGGGCAGCCCCAGCATTTT
J gene: TRBJ1-2; D gene: -; clone size: -; CDR3 length: 16; V gene: TRBV6-5; CDR3 protein: CASSYSWGATNYGYTF; CDR3 DNA: TGTGCCAGCAGTTACTCTTGGGGGGCGACTAACTATGGCTACACCTTC
J gene: TRBJ2-1; D gene: TRBD2; clone size: -; CDR3 length: 19; V gene: TRBV5-1; CDR3 protein: CASSYTGAGGSRSYNEQFF; CDR3 DNA: TGCGCCAGCAGCTACACGGGAGCGGGGGGCTCTCGCTCCTACAATGAGCAGTTCTTC
J gene: TRBJ1-4; D gene: -; clone size: once; CDR3 length: 13; V gene: TRBV6-5; CDR3 protein: CARPGRSNEKLFF; CDR3 DNA: TGTGCCAGACCGGGACGGTCTAATGAAAAACTGTTTTTT
J gene: TRBJ1-3; D gene: -; clone size: -; CDR3 length: 14; V gene: TRBV10-3; CDR3 protein: CAISAWDNRNTIYF; CDR3 DNA: TGTGCCATCAGTGCCTGGGACAACCGAAACACCATATATTTT
J gene: TRBJ1-1; D gene: -; clone size: -; CDR3 length: 17; V gene: TRBV3-1/TRBV3-2; CDR3 protein: CASSQEPSRRENTEAFF; CDR3 DNA: TGTGCCAGCAGCCAAGAGCCCTCCAGGCGGGAGAACACTGAAGCTTTCTTT
J gene: TRBJ1-2; D gene: -; clone size: -; CDR3 length: 14; V gene: TRBV9; CDR3 protein: CASSVLAGHYGYTF; CDR3 DNA: TGTGCCAGCAGCGTCCTGGCCGGACACTATGGCTACACCTTC
J gene: TRBJ1-5; D gene: -; clone size: -; CDR3 length: 14; V gene: TRBV5-6; CDR3 protein: CASSPGGRDQPQHF; CDR3 DNA: TGTGCCAGCAGCCCGGGGGGGCGTGATCAGCCCCAGCATTTT
J gene: TRBJ1-2; D gene: TRBD1; clone size: -; CDR3 length: 15; V gene: TRBV5-4; CDR3 protein: CASSDGQGLSYGYTF; CDR3 DNA: TGTGCCAGCAGCGATGGACAGGGGCTGAGCTATGGCTACACCTTC
J gene: TRBJ2-6; D gene: TRBD1; clone size: once; CDR3 length: 16; V gene: TRBV19; CDR3 protein: CASIPGQASGANVLTF; CDR3 DNA: TGTGCCAGTATCCCGGGACAGGCCTCTGGGGCCAACGTCCTGACTTTC
J gene: TRBJ1-4; D gene: -; clone size: -; CDR3 length: 17; V gene: TRBV11-3; CDR3 protein: CASSLDPVRQGSEKLFF; CDR3 DNA: TGTGCCAGCAGCTTAGATCCCGTGCGGCAGGGGAGTGAAAAACTGTTTTTT
J gene: TRBJ1-2; D gene: -; clone size: -; CDR3 length: 17; V gene: TRBV21-1; CDR3 protein: CASSKVCATHPNYGYTF; CDR3 DNA: TGTGCCAGCAGCAAAGTATGCGCAACCCACCCCAACTATGGCTACACCTTC